A selection of T cell receptor beta chains follows, all from one sample in a study of T-cell reconstitution after alpha-beta-depleted transplantation in children. Using its own MiXCR run on the PCR reads, TCRdb lists one record per CDR3 protein. The sample records 500,000 to 750,000 distinct CDR3 sequences, 13% being singletons. The input for sequencing was PBMCs, mostly from graft donor cells, taken 360 days after TCRalphabeta/CD19-depleted stem cell transplant. The receptors here all came from a male patient aged 10 to 17 who had a stem cell transplant for acute myeloid leukemia, so the T cells may come from the graft donor. The CDR3 runs from the conserved cysteine through the conserved F or W. The D gene is left open where the match is weak. Only part of the rows carry a size: once, few, many, or a class if the clone is expanded.

TRBJ2-1 | - | TRBD1 | TRBV7-9 | 17 | TGTGCCACCCGGGGCTGGACAGGTCAGCCTTCCTACAATGAGCAGTTCTTC | CATRGWTGQPSYNEQFF
TRBJ2-3 | - | - | TRBV5-1 | 16 | TGCGCCAGCAGCTTGATGGCTGCCCGGGGCACAGATACGCAGTATTTT | CASSLMAARGTDTQYF
TRBJ2-5 | many | TRBD2 | TRBV15 | 16 | TGTGCCACCAGCAGACTGGGGACTAGCGGGAGGGAGACCCAGTACTTC | CATSRLGTSGRETQYF
TRBJ1-5 | many | TRBD1 | TRBV12-3/TRBV12-4 | 15 | TGTGCCAGCAGCCAGACAGGGAGTGGCAATCAGCCCCAGCATTTT | CASSQTGSGNQPQHF
TRBJ2-7 | few | TRBD1 | TRBV30 | 13 | TGTGCCTGGAGCGGACAGGGGCCCTACGAGCAGTACTTC | CAWSGQGPYEQYF
TRBJ2-7 | - | - | TRBV5-5 | 15 | TGTGCCAGCAGAAGGGCAGGGCTAAGCTCCTACGAGCAGTACTTC | CASRRAGLSSYEQYF
TRBJ2-3 | many | - | TRBV20-1 | 12 | TGCAGTGGCGGGAAGGGCACAGATACGCAGTATTTT | CSGGKGTDTQYF
TRBJ1-6 | few | TRBD1 | TRBV28 | 14 | TGTGCCAGTCAGGGGGAATCCTATAATTCACCCCTCCACTTT | CASQGESYNSPLHF
TRBJ2-1 | few | TRBD2 | TRBV5-4 | 17 | TGTGCCAGCAGCTTGCCGACTAGCGGGAGATCCTACAATGAGCAGTTCTTC | CASSLPTSGRSYNEQFF
TRBJ1-2 | few | - | TRBV20-1 | 15 | TGCAGTGCTAATCACTTGAGGGATTTGGTCTATGGCTACACCTTC | CSANHLRDLVYGYTF
TRBJ2-5 | few | - | TRBV7-9 | 13 | TGTGCCAGCAGCTTAGAGTCCTCTAAGACCCAGTACTTC | CASSLESSKTQYF
TRBJ2-1 | few | - | TRBV20-1 | 14 | TGCAGTGCTAGAGTTGGGGGGTCCTACAATGAGCAGTTCTTC | CSARVGGSYNEQFF
TRBJ2-4 | few | - | TRBV4-2 | 16 | TGTGCCAGCAGCCAACGTCTAGCGCCTGCCCTGGCCATTCAGTACTTC | CASSQRLAPALAIQYF
TRBJ2-1 | many | - | TRBV20-1 | 14 | TGCAGTGCTAGAGGTAGCGTCAGATACAATGAGCAGTTCTTC | CSARGSVRYNEQFF
TRBJ2-7 | - | TRBD2 | TRBV7-8 | 20 | TGTGCCAGCAGTTCACCCTCCGGGACTAGCGGGAGAACGGGCTCCTACGAGCAGTACTTC | CASSSPSGTSGRTGSYEQYF
TRBJ1-6 | - | - | TRBV18 | 16 | TGTGCCAGCTCACCCCTCAGACAGGTGGATAATTCACCCCTCCACTTT | CASSPLRQVDNSPLHF
TRBJ2-5 | few | - | TRBV29-1 | 13 | TGCAGCGTTGGGAGTAGGGGTATAGAGACCCAGTACTTC | CSVGSRGIETQYF
TRBJ2-1 | - | - | TRBV29-1 | 10 | TGCAGCGTTGAAGAGGGAGAGCAGTTCTTC | CSVEEGEQFF
TRBJ2-1 | - | TRBD1 | TRBV6-5 | 17 | TGTGCCAGCAGTTACTCGAGAGGGGGCGGCTCCTACAATGAGCAGTTCTTC | CASSYSRGGGSYNEQFF
TRBJ1-2 | - | - | TRBV28 | 12 | TGTGCCAGCAGTTCCGGGATCTATGGCTACACCTTC | CASSSGIYGYTF
TRBJ2-1 | - | TRBD2 | TRBV7-2 | 16 | TGTGCCAGCAGCCCAAAAGGGACTAGCGGGAGAAATGAGCAGTTCTTC | CASSPKGTSGRNEQFF
TRBJ2-7 | few | TRBD2 | TRBV10-3 | 14 | TGTGCCATCAGTGCGGGACTAGCGGCCCACGAGCAGTACTTC | CAISAGLAAHEQYF
TRBJ2-1 | few | TRBD2 | TRBV7-3 | 19 | TGTGCCAGCAGCTCATTCGGGACTAGCGGGAGCCCCCCCTACAATGAGCAGTTCTTC | CASSSFGTSGSPPYNEQFF
TRBJ2-1 | few | TRBD2 | TRBV12-3/TRBV12-4 | 17 | TGTGCCAGCAGTTTTTATATTCGGCTAGCGGGAGGTAATGAGCAGTTCTTC | CASSFYIRLAGGNEQFF
TRBJ2-1 | many | - | TRBV18 | 13 | TGTGCCAGCTCACCATCGACAGTCAATGAGCAGTTCTTC | CASSPSTVNEQFF
TRBJ2-1 | - | - | TRBV5-5 | 15 | TGTGCCAGCAGCTGGACAGACTTATTCTACAATGAGCAGTTCTTC | CASSWTDLFYNEQFF
TRBJ2-7 | - | - | TRBV18 | 11 | TGTGCCAGCTCACCTAATGACAGCCCGTACTTC | CASSPNDSPYF
TRBJ1-2 | many | TRBD1 | TRBV7-6 | 16 | TGTGCCAGCAGCGGAAGTCGTGACAGGGAGGACTATGGCTACACCTTC | CASSGSRDREDYGYTF
TRBJ2-7 | - | - | TRBV20-1 | 15 | TGCAGTGCTAGTCTACTCAACAGGGTCACCTACGAGCAGTACTTC | CSASLLNRVTYEQYF
TRBJ2-1 | many | - | TRBV29-1 | 15 | TGCAGCGTTGAAGGGGAGAGACCGAGCGGCAATGAGCAGTTCTTC | CSVEGERPSGNEQFF
TRBJ1-1 | few | - | TRBV9 | 15 | TGTGCCAGCAGCGGCTACGGCATCATGAACACTGAAGCTTTCTTT | CASSGYGIMNTEAFF
TRBJ1-4 | few | - | TRBV27 | 12 | TGTGCCAGCAGTATCAAGGGCGAAAAACTGTTTTTT | CASSIKGEKLFF
TRBJ2-3 | few | - | TRBV20-1 | 14 | TGCAGTGCTAGGGCAGGGGCCGGCGCAGATACGCAGTATTTT | CSARAGAGADTQYF
TRBJ2-5 | few | TRBD1 | TRBV14 | 17 | TGTGCCAGCAGCCAACGACAGGGGAAGGAGGTCAGGGAGACCCAGTACTTC | CASSQRQGKEVRETQYF
TRBJ2-3 | once | TRBD2 | TRBV7-3 | 18 | TGTGCCAGCAGCTTAAAGGGGCTAGCGGGAGAGTCGCGGGATACGCAGTATTTT | CASSLKGLAGESRDTQYF
TRBJ2-3 | - | TRBD2 | TRBV19 | 16 | TGTGCCAGTAGCCGAGGGACTAGCGGGAAGGAAGGTACGCAGTATTTT | CASSRGTSGKEGTQYF
TRBJ2-1 | - | - | TRBV29-1 | 10 | TGCAGCGCGCCGATTGATGAGCAGTTCTTC | CSAPIDEQFF
TRBJ1-5 | few | TRBD1 | TRBV28 | 15 | TGTGCCAGCAGTTTAGGGACAGGGGGAAGGCAGCCCCAGCATTTT | CASSLGTGGRQPQHF
TRBJ2-3 | few | - | TRBV30 | 13 | TGTGCCTGGACCCCAACTAGCACAGATACGCAGTATTTT | CAWTPTSTDTQYF
TRBJ1-1 | many | TRBD1 | TRBV15 | 16 | TGTGCCACCAGCAGAGGCACAGGGACAGTAAACACTGAAGCTTTCTTT | CATSRGTGTVNTEAFF
TRBJ2-5 | few | TRBD1 | TRBV6-1 | 14 | TGTGCCAGCAGAGACAGGGGGATTGGAGAGACCCAGTACTTC | CASRDRGIGETQYF
TRBJ2-6 | many | - | TRBV29-1 | 13 | TGCAGCGTTGTCAGGGCTGGGGCCAACGTCCTGACTTTC | CSVVRAGANVLTF
TRBJ2-7 | few | - | TRBV6-2/TRBV6-3 | 14 | TGTGCCAGCAGTTACCCCGAAGAATCCTACGAGCAGTACTTC | CASSYPEESYEQYF
TRBJ2-1 | - | TRBD1 | TRBV7-3 | 14 | TGTGCCAGCAGCTTACCAGGACAGGATCGAGAGCAGTTCTTC | CASSLPGQDREQFF
TRBJ2-1 | - | TRBD2 | TRBV12-3/TRBV12-4 | 17 | TGTGCCAGCAGTTTGGTGACTAGCGGGAGTGGATACAATGAGCAGTTCTTC | CASSLVTSGSGYNEQFF
TRBJ2-5 | many | - | TRBV12-3/TRBV12-4 | 17 | TGTGCCAGCAGTTACCGCCTGCGGAGCGGAGGGGAAGAGACCCAGTACTTC | CASSYRLRSGGEETQYF
TRBJ2-3 | - | - | TRBV4-2 | 18 | TGTGCCAGCAGCCAAGAAGGGAGGAAGGGAGTCAAAACAGATACGCAGTATTTT | CASSQEGRKGVKTDTQYF
TRBJ2-5 | - | - | TRBV20-1 | 13 | TGCAGTGCTAGAGGCCGCCGTGAAGAGACCCAGTACTTC | CSARGRREETQYF
TRBJ2-1 | - | TRBD2 | TRBV27 | 19 | TGTGCCAGCAGTTTTAGGCCGGGAGTAGCGGGAGGGCCGGGCAATGAGCAGTTCTTC | CASSFRPGVAGGPGNEQFF
TRBJ2-1 | many | TRBD2 | TRBV4-3 | 15 | TGCGCCAGCAGCCTTGGGGGGGGAACCTACAATGAGCAGTTCTTC | CASSLGGGTYNEQFF
TRBJ2-3 | many | TRBD2 | TRBV4-2 | 16 | TGTGCCAGCAGCCAACATGGGGGGAGGGCGACAGATACGCAGTATTTT | CASSQHGGRATDTQYF
TRBJ1-2 | few | - | TRBV29-1 | 15 | TGCAGCGTTGAAGATTTCGGGGGGTGGAACTATGGCTACACCTTC | CSVEDFGGWNYGYTF
TRBJ2-3 | many | TRBD2 | TRBV5-1 | 16 | TGCGCCAGCAGCTTGGAAGCTAGCGGTCTCACAGATACGCAGTATTTT | CASSLEASGLTDTQYF